Following are 27 T cell receptor beta chains from one sample sequenced in a study of cytotoxic CD8 clonotypes in ibrutinib-treated CLL. TCRdb's table, derived via immunoSEQ multiplex PCR, lists solely in-frame clones and lacks some. The top ten hold less than 4% of the sample, which has fewer than 150,000 clones, approximately 81% seen once. Material: PBMCs, obtained after 24 months of ibrutinib treatment. The source of these receptors is a human donor with chronic lymphocytic leukemia.

The rearrangement joins TRBV7-2 to TRBJ1-2; D gene ambiguous. Germline V gene lookup returns CDR1 SGHTA and CDR2 FQGNSA. Trimming cost V 2 bases and J 0 bases, with 4 bases left between them. The CDR3 covers 13 residues. The CDR3 DNA reads TGTGCCAGCAGCTTAAAGTCTAACTATGGCTACACCTTC. As protein: CASSLKSNYGYTF. The full variable domain, with the rest looked up from reference TRBV7-2 and TRBJ1-2, is GAGVSQSPSNKVTEKGKDVELRCDPISGHTALYWYRQSLGQGLEFLIYFQGNSAPDKSGLPSDRFSAERTGGSVSTLTIQRTQQEDSAVYLCASSLKSNYGYTFGSGTRLTVV.

The chain carries TRBV27 and TRBJ2-7, with 13 bases fitting TRBD2. With V trimmed by 6 bases and J by 2 bases, 1 base remained unmatched. The CDR3 is 14 amino acids. Germline CDR1 and CDR2: MNHEY and SMNVEV (reference sequence). CDR3 amino acids: CASRGLAGAYEQYF. The CDR3 coding sequence is TGTGCCAGCAGAGGACTAGCGGGGGCCTACGAGCAGTACTTC.

V and J are TRBV5-1 and TRBJ1-1; D might be TRBD1 (6 bases). CDR3 length: 14 residues. V was pared by 2 bases and J by 1 base, with 9 bases between. Germline CDR1 SGHRS, CDR2 YFSETQ. This CDR3 is CASSFQQGNTEAFF. The CDR3 bases are TGCGCCAGCAGCTTCCAACAGGGGAACACTGAAGCTTTCTTT.

The V and J genes are TRBV6-6 and TRBJ2-7; D tentatively reads TRBD1 or TRBD2 (5 bases each). Germline assignment: CDR1 MNHNY and CDR2 SVGAGI (reference sequence). The CDR3 has 15 residues. V lost 0 bases and J lost 3, with 12 bases in between. CDR3 protein: CASSYSGEALYEQYF. The CDR3 DNA sequence: TGTGCCAGCAGTTACTCGGGGGAAGCGCTCTACGAGCAGTACTTC.

The CDR3 DNA follows: TGTGCCAGCACTATAGGGAATCAGCCCCAGCATTTT. Residues: CASTIGNQPQHF. The chain couples TRBV2 to TRBJ1-5; D ambiguous. This CDR3 is 12 amino acids long. Per germline, CDR1 SNHLY and CDR2 FYNNEI. V lost 7 bases, J lost 4 bases, and 8 bases lay in between.

This clone occurred once. This rearrangement joins TRBV7-3 to TRBJ2-5, with a weak D call TRBD1 (6 bases). In germline, CDR1 is SGHTA, CDR2 FQGTGA. Trimming removed 2 bases at V and 3 bases at J, with 10 bases between. The CDR3 has 14 residues. CDR3 amino acids: CASSLGGTKETQYF. As DNA, the CDR3 is TGTGCCAGCAGCTTAGGTGGGACAAAAGAGACCCAGTACTTC.

J is TRBJ1-2 and V is TRBV6-5, with D hard to call. Germline CDR1 reads MNHEY; CDR2 reads SVGAGI. CDR3 length: 12 residues. V lost 6 bases and J lost 8, with 13 bases in between. The CDR3 region is CASRSPGEGYTF. The CDR3 coding sequence is TGTGCCAGCAGGTCTCCCGGGGAGGGCTACACCTTC.

This chain connects TRBV7-8 to TRBJ2-3, with 10 bases matching TRBD2. The junction had 6 bases not matched to a gene; V was cut back by 1 base and J by 5 bases. Germline V CDR1 and CDR2: SGHVS, FQNEAQ. The length of the CDR3 is 16 residues. The CDR3 here is CASSLGSGGAEDTQYF. Written as DNA, the CDR3 is TGTGCCAGCAGCTTAGGAAGCGGGGGGGCCGAAGATACGCAGTATTTT. Full variable domain (missing parts from reference TRBV7-8 and TRBJ2-3): GAGVSQSPRYKVAKRGQDVALRCDPISGHVSLFWYQQALGQGPEFLTYFQNEAQLDKSGLPSDRFFAERPEGSVSTLKIQRTQQEDSAVYLCASSLGSGGAEDTQYFGPGTRLTVL.

The rearrangement joins TRBV28 to TRBJ1-2; D is possibly TRBD1 (5 bases). The germline CDR1 and CDR2 sequences are MDHEN and SYDVKM. The CDR3 spans 17 residues. V was pared by 6 bases and J by 2 bases, with 22 bases between. DNA for the CDR3: TGTGCCAGCAGCGACCCGGGACTCCCCTTGGGGAACTATGGCTACACCTTC. This encodes CASSDPGLPLGNYGYTF.

The CDR3 bases are TGTGCCTGGAGTGCTTTCAGGGGGCGAGGGTCCTACGAGCAGTACTTC. Translating gives CAWSAFRGRGSYEQYF. The V and J genes are TRBV30 and TRBJ2-7; TRBD1 aligns across 8 bases. The germline CDR1 and CDR2 sequences are GTSNPN and SVGIG (reference sequence). This CDR3 region has 16 residues. The ends lost 1 base at V and 1 base at J; junction bases unmatched: 9.

The V and J genes are TRBV30 and TRBJ1-6; 9 bases fit TRBD1. Germline V gene data show CDR1 as GTSNPN and CDR2 as SVGIG (reference sequence). Unmatched junction bases numbered 1, after V lost 2 bases and J lost 8 bases. CDR3 length equals 13 residues. The CDR3 loop is CAWSNRGHSPLHF. The CDR3 region has the DNA TGTGCCTGGAGTAACAGGGGGCATTCACCCCTCCACTTT.

V is TRBV30 and J is TRBJ2-1, with TRBD2 matching 12 bases. Germline CDR1 GTSNPN, CDR2 SVGIG (reference sequence). Losses at the gene ends were 2 bases for V and 7 bases for J; bases not matched to a gene: 9. The CDR3 runs to 16 residues. CDR3 sequence: CAWSTRTSGDRNEQFF. CDR3 bases: TGTGCCTGGAGTACACGGACTAGCGGGGACAGAAATGAGCAGTTCTTC.

This clone was observed a handful of times. This chain links TRBV11-1 with TRBJ1-5; D might be TRBD1 (5 bases). V was pared by 6 bases and J by 4 bases, with 22 bases between. The CDR3 runs to 17 residues. The V gene's germline CDR1 is SGHAT and CDR2 FQDESV (reference sequence). In DNA, the CDR3 is TGTGCCAGCAGTCAGGGCGCCGGGGACCCCCCAAATCAGCCCCAGCATTTT. Translation gives CASSQGAGDPPNQPQHF. The whole variable domain, remainder taken from reference TRBV11-1 and TRBJ1-5, is EAEVAQSPRYKITEKSQAVAFWCDPISGHATLYWYRQILGQGPELLVQFQDESVVDDSQLPKDRFSAERLKGVDSTLKIQPAELGDSAMYLCASSQGAGDPPNQPQHFGDGTRLSIL.

The CDR3 DNA sequence: TGTGCCAGCCGGGCGGGGTCCAAACGTTACGAGCAGTACTTC. Encoded protein: CASRAGSKRYEQYF. The chain couples TRBV5-8 to TRBJ2-7; D may be TRBD2 (6 bases). Trimming took off 7 bases at V and 4 bases at J, with 18 bases between the two ends. This CDR3 comprises 14 residues. The germline CDR1 and CDR2 sequences are SGHTS and YDEGEE.

This clone was seen a single time. The CDR3 nucleotides read TGTGCCAGCAGCTTAGCGGCAGGGGGACTAGCCAAAAACATTCAGTACTTC. This sequence encodes CASSLAAGGLAKNIQYF. This sequence joins TRBV7-8 and TRBJ2-4, with D possibly matching TRBD1 (7 bases). The CDR3 loop spans 17 amino acids. Germline CDR1 reads SGHVS; CDR2 reads FQNEAQ. Trimming took 0 bases from V and 0 from J, leaving 12 bases between them.

V usage is TRBV28 and J usage is TRBJ1-2; 9 bases map to TRBD1. J lost 2 bases, V lost 6 bases, and 7 bases had no gene match. Germline V gene sequence: CDR1 MDHEN, CDR2 SYDVKM. This CDR3 spans 15 amino acids. DNA of the CDR3: TGTGCCAGCAGGCAGACAGGGGGAACCAACTATGGCTACACCTTC. This gives the protein CASRQTGGTNYGYTF.

The rearrangement joins TRBV19 to TRBJ2-7; 9 bases match TRBD1. Germline trimming cut 1 base from V and 3 bases from J; bases unmatched to any gene: 4. Germline V lookup: CDR1 LNHDA, CDR2 SQIVND (reference sequence). The CDR3 spans 15 residues. The CDR3 DNA reads TGTGCCAGTAGTATAGGGACAGGGGTCATCTACGAGCAGTACTTC. Protein product: CASSIGTGVIYEQYF.

This sequence joins TRBV6-5 and TRBJ1-6; D is possibly TRBD1 (5 bases). This CDR3 comprises 15 residues. V lost 4 bases and J lost 8, with 15 bases in between. Germline V CDR1 and CDR2: MNHEY, SVGAGI. The CDR3 protein is CASSLKRGRDSPLHF. CDR3 in DNA: TGTGCCAGCAGTTTGAAGAGGGGTCGTGATTCACCCCTCCACTTT.

The CDR3 loop reads CASSPGGPGELFF. For the CDR3, the DNA is TGTGCCAGCAGTCCAGGAGGGCCCGGGGAGCTGTTTTTT. The chain uses TRBV6-6 and TRBJ2-2, with a tentative D call TRBD2 (6 bases). V was cut by 5 bases and J by 6 bases, with 10 bases left in between. The CDR3 loop spans 13 amino acids. CDR1 and CDR2 from the germline V gene are MNHNY and SVGAGI (reference sequence).

The V call is TRBV12-5, the J call TRBJ2-1; TRBD1 agrees at 12 bases. The ends lost 4 bases at V and 6 bases at J; junction bases unmatched: 13. The CDR3 covers 18 residues. Germline V gene lookup returns CDR1 LGHNT and CDR2 FRNRAP. This CDR3 is CASGSRSSGTGGFNEQFF. CDR3 DNA: TGTGCTAGTGGTTCACGAAGCTCCGGGACAGGGGGCTTCAATGAGCAGTTCTTC. The whole variable domain, filled in from reference TRBV12-5 and TRBJ2-1, reads DARVTQTPRHKVTEMGQEVTMRCQPILGHNTVFWYRQTMMQGLELLAYFRNRAPLDDSGMPKDRFSAEMPDATLATLKIQPSEPRDSAVYFCASGSRSSGTGGFNEQFFGPGTRLTVL.

This sequence joins TRBV7-8 and TRBJ1-2, with 7 bases aligning to TRBD1. After removal of 0 bases from V and 8 bases from J, the junction contained 15 bases not matched to a gene. The CDR3 runs to 17 residues. Germline CDR1 SGHVS, CDR2 FQNEAQ. CDR3 in amino acids: CASSLAFIGGQQGGYTF. The DNA of the CDR3 is TGTGCCAGCAGCTTAGCTTTCATAGGGGGACAGCAAGGAGGCTACACCTTC. The whole variable domain, remainder taken from reference TRBV7-8 and TRBJ1-2, is GAGVSQSPRYKVAKRGQDVALRCDPISGHVSLFWYQQALGQGPEFLTYFQNEAQLDKSGLPSDRFFAERPEGSVSTLKIQRTQQEDSAVYLCASSLAFIGGQQGGYTFGSGTRLTVV.

This clone turned up a few times. This chain links TRBV7-2 with TRBJ1-5; TRBD1 aligns across 9 bases. CDR1 and CDR2 (germline): SGHTA, FQGNSA. The junction had 7 bases not matched to a gene; V was cut back by 2 bases and J by 2 bases. CDR3 size: 17 residues. The DNA for the CDR3 is TGTGCCAGCAGCTTAAGGACAGGGGAAGTGGGCAATCAGCCCCAGCATTTT. It codes for CASSLRTGEVGNQPQHF. The full variable domain, its missing parts supplied by reference TRBV7-2 and TRBJ1-5, is GAGVSQSPSNKVTEKGKDVELRCDPISGHTALYWYRQSLGQGLEFLIYFQGNSAPDKSGLPSDRFSAERTGGSVSTLTIQRTQQEDSAVYLCASSLRTGEVGNQPQHFGDGTRLSIL.

The chain links TRBV5-1 to TRBJ2-5; TRBD2 matches at 8 bases. CDR3 size: 16 residues. Germline V gene lookup returns CDR1 SGHRS and CDR2 YFSETQ. The V and J ends lost 3 bases and 4 bases, in that order; junction bases with no gene match: 11. CDR3 DNA: TGCGCCAGCAGCTCATCGGGACTAGTCATCCCAGAGACCCAGTACTTC. Translated: CASSSSGLVIPETQYF.

This chain uses TRBV6-1 with TRBJ2-2; D assignment may be TRBD1 or TRBD2 (5 bases each). V was shortened by 6 bases and J by 7 bases, with 18 bases between the two germline ends. From germline, CDR1 is MNHNS and CDR2 SASEGT. The CDR3 has 15 amino acids. The CDR3 DNA reads TGTGCCAGCAGCCACGATCGAGGGGCCAACGGGGAGCTGTTTTTT. Amino acids: CASSHDRGANGELFF.

The V call is TRBV19, the J call TRBJ1-1; 9 positions agree with TRBD1. This CDR3 is 15 amino acids long. J lost 7 bases, V lost 6 bases, and 12 bases had no gene match. CDR1 and CDR2 (germline): LNHDA, SQIVND (reference sequence). The CDR3 sequence: CASSHETGGTSEAFF. For the CDR3, the DNA is TGTGCCAGTAGCCATGAGACAGGGGGTACGAGTGAAGCTTTCTTT.

The V call is TRBV9, the J call TRBJ1-2; TRBD1 is a possible D gene (5 bases). The germline V gene has CDR1 SGDLS and CDR2 YYNGEE. This CDR3 comprises 14 residues. V lost 1 base and J 3 bases, leaving 10 bases between the germline ends. The DNA of the CDR3 is TGTGCCAGCAGCGTACGGGGGATAGACTATGGCTACACCTTC. Protein product: CASSVRGIDYGYTF.

The J gene is TRBJ2-1, the V gene TRBV5-6; no definite D call. The CDR3 runs 13 residues. Germline V gene data show CDR1 as SGHDT and CDR2 as YYEEEE. The V end was cut by 3 bases, the J end by 3 bases, with 7 bases between. CDR3 protein: CASSSALYNEQFF. CDR3 nucleotide sequence: TGTGCCAGCAGCTCAGCTCTCTACAATGAGCAGTTCTTC.